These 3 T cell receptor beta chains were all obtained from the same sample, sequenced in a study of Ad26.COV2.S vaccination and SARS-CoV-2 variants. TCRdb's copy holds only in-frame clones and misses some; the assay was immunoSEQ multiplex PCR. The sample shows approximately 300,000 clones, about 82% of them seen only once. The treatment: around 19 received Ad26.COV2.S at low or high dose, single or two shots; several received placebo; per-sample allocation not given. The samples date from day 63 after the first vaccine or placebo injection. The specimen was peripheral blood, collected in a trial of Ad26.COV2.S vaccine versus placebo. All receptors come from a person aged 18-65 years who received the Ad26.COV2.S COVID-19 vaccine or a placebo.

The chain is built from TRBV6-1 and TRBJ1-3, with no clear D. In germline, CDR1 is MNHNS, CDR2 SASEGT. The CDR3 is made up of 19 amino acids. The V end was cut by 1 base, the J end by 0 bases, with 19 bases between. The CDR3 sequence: CASSEVSGSLRGSGNTIYF. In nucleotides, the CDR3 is TGTGCCAGCAGTGAAGTCTCGGGTTCCCTAAGAGGCTCTGGAAACACCATATATTTT.

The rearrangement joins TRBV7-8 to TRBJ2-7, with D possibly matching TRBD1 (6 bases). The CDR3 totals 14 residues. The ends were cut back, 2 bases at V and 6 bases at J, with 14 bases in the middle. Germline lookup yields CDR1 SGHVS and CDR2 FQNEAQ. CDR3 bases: TGTGCCAGCAGCTTAACCGGGGACATCCTCGAGCAGTACTTC. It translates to CASSLTGDILEQYF.

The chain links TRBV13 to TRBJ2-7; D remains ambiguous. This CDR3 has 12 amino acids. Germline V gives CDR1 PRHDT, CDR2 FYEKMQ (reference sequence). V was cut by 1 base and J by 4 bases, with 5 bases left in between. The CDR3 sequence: CASSLVQYEQYF. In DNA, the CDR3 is TGTGCCAGCAGCTTAGTCCAGTACGAGCAGTACTTC.